This T cell receptor (beta chain) appears in the sequencing data of a study of T-cell memory formation after mild COVID-19. This clonotype was found a few times. Its target is not known. TCRdb reprocessed the 5' RACE reads via MiXCR and lists one record per CDR3 protein. In the table there are approximately 260,000 distinct CDR3 sequences, about 16% of which are singletons. Notes on the study in general: Balance between CD4 and CD8 was seen in clones contracting day 15 to 85, and a CD4+ lean was seen in later expanders. Some SARS-CoV-2-responding clones were already detected in memory before infection.

The TCR was taken from a man aged 18 to 30 who had mild COVID-19 (a few samples of this study predate the infection). Cell type and time point are not known. The source material was PBMCs or a T cell subset sorted from them (not recorded which).

The CDR3 sequence: CASGPGTGGNGNTIYF. The CDR3 DNA reads TGTGCCAGCGGTCCGGGGACAGGGGGTAATGGAAACACCATATATTTT. V gene TRBV25-1 combines with J gene TRBJ1-3; 11 bases are shared with TRBD1. The trim removed 8 bases at V and 3 bases at J, leaving 9 bases unmatched. The V gene's germline CDR1 is MGHDK and CDR2 SYGVNS. The CDR3 consists of 16 residues.